One TCR beta chain is described in this entry. Its antigen is still unknown. The sample originates from a study of cytomegalovirus exposure and HLA in healthy donors. Study summary: Among the approximately 400 genotyped donors, just over 80% were placed in the Caucasian-associated ancestry cluster. Study-wide findings and caveats: TCR beta V segments were, for the most part, productive about 87% or about 30% of the time in an earlier analysis. Presence/absence analyses treated sequencing depth as roughly uniform across donors. Equally common other TCR beta chains were less clonally expanded than HLA-associated ones, a later analysis found.

The junction had 9 bases not matched to a gene; V was cut back by 3 bases and J by 7 bases. Germline V lookup: CDR1 SGDLS, CDR2 YYNGEE. The CDR3 runs 14 residues. The primer mix had 60 Vbeta and 13 Jbeta primers. Assay: immunoSEQ multiplex PCR; the TCRdb copy retains only in-frame clones and omits some. The repertoire includes roughly 190,000 clones, approximately 78% of them detected once, and roughly 0.75% sits in the top ten. This sequence joins TRBV9 and TRBJ2-7, with 8 bases fitting TRBD2. Sequenced: PBMCs. The source is a woman aged 18-29 years in good health and CMV-seronegative. The CDR3 here is CASSGAGGTLEQYF. The CDR3 nucleotides read TGTGCCAGCAGCGGCGCGGGGGGTACTCTAGAGCAGTACTTC.